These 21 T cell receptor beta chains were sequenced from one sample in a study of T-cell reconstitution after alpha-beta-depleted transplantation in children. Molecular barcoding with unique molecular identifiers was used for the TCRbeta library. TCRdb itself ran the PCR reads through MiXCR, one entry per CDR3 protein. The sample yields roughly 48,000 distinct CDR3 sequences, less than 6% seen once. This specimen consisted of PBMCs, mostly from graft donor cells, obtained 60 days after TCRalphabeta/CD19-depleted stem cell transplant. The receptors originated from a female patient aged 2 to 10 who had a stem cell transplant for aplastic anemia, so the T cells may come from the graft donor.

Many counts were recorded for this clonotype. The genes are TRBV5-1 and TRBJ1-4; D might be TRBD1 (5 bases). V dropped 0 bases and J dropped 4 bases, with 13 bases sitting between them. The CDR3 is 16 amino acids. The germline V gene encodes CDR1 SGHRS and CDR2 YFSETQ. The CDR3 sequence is CASSLDPQGYNEKLFF. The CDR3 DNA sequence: TGCGCCAGCAGCTTGGACCCCCAGGGATATAATGAAAAACTGTTTTTT.

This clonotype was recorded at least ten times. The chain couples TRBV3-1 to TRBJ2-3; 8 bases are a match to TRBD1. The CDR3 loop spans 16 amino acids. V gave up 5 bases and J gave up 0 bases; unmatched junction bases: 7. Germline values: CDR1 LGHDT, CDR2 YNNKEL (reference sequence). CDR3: CASSRRTGLSTDTQYF. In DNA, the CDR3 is TGTGCCAGCAGCAGACGGACAGGGCTTAGCACAGATACGCAGTATTTT.

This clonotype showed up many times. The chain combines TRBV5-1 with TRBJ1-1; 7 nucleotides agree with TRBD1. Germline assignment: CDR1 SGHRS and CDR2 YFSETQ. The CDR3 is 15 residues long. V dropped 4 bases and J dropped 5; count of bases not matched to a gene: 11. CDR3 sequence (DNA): TGCGCCAGCAGCGTAGATCGACAGGGCTATACTGAAGCTTTCTTT. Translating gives CASSVDRQGYTEAFF.

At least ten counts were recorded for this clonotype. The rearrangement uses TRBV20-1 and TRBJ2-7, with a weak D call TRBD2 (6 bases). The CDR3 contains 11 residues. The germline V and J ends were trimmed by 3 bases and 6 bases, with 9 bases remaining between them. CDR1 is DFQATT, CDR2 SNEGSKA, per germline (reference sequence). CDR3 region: CSASGRGEQYF. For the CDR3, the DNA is TGCAGTGCTAGCGGGCGGGGCGAGCAGTACTTC.

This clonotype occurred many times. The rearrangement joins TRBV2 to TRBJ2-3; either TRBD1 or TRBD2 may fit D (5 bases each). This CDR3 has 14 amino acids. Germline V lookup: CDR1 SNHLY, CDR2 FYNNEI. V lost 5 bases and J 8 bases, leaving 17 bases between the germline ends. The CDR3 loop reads CASSPGPRAGTQYF. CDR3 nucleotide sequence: TGTGCCAGCAGTCCGGGACCCCGGGCCGGTACGCAGTATTTT.

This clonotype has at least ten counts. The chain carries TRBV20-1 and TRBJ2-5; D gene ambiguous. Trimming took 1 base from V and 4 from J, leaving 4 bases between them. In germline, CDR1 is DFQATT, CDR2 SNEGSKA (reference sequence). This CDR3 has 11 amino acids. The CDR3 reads CSARGPETQYF. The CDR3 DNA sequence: TGCAGTGCTAGAGGCCCAGAGACCCAGTACTTC.

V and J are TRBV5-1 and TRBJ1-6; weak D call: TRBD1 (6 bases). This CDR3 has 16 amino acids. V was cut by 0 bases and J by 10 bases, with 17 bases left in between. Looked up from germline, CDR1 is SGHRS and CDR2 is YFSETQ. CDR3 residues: CASSLGGPGDGSPLHF. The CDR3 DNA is TGCGCCAGCAGCTTGGGGGGACCAGGGGACGGATCACCCCTCCACTTT.

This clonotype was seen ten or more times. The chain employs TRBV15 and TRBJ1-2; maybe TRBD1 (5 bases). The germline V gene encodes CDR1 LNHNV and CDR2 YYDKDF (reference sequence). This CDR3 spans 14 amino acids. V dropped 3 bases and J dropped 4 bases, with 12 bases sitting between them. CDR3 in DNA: TGTGCCACCAGCAGCGTGGTGGGGACCTATGGCTACACCTTC. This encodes CATSSVVGTYGYTF.

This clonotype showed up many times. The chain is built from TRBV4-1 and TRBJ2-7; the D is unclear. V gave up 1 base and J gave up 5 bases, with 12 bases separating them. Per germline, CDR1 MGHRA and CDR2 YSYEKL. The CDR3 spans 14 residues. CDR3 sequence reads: CASSQGTAMDEQYF. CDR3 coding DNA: TGCGCCAGCAGCCAAGGGACGGCAATGGACGAGCAGTACTTC.

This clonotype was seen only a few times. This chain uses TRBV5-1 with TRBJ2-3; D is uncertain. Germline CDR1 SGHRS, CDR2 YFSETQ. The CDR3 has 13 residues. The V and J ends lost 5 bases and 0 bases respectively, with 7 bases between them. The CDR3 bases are TGCGCCAGCAGAGGACCTAGCACAGATACGCAGTATTTT. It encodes CASRGPSTDTQYF.

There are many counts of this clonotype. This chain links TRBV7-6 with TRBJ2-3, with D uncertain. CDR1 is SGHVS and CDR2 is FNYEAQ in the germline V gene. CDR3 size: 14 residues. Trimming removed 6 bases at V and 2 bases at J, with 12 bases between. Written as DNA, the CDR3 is TGTGCCAGCAGGGAGAACTATTTCACAGATACGCAGTATTTT. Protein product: CASRENYFTDTQYF.

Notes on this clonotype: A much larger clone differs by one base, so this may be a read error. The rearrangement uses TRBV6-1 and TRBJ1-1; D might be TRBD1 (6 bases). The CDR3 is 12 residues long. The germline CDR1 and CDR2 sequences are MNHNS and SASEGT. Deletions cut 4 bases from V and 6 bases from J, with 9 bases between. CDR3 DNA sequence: TGTGCCAGCAGTGTCAGGGGACCTGAAGCTTTCTTT. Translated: CASSVRGPEAFF.

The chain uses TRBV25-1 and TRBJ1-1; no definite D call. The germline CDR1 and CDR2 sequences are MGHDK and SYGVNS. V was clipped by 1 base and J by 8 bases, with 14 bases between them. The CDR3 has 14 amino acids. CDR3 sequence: CASSESLPLGEAFF. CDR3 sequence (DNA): TGTGCCAGCAGTGAATCCCTGCCCTTAGGGGAAGCTTTCTTT.

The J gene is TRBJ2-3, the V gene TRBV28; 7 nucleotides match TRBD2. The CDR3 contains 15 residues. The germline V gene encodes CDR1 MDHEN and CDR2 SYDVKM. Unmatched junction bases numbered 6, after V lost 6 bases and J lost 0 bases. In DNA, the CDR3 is TGTGCCAGCAGGTCACCTAGCGGTAGCACAGATACGCAGTATTTT. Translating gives CASRSPSGSTDTQYF.

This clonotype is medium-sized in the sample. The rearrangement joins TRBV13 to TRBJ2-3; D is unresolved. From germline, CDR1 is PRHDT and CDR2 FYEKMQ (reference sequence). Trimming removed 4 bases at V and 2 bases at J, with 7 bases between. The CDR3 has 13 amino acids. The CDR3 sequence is CASSYVNTDTQYF. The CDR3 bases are TGTGCCAGCAGCTACGTGAACACAGATACGCAGTATTTT.

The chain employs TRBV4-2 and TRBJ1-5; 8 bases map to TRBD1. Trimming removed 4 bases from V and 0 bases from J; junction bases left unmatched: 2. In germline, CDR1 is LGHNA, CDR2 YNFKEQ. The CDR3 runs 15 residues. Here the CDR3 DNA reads TGTGCCAGCAGCCTGGGACAGGTTAGCAATCAGCCCCAGCATTTT. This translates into CASSLGQVSNQPQHF.

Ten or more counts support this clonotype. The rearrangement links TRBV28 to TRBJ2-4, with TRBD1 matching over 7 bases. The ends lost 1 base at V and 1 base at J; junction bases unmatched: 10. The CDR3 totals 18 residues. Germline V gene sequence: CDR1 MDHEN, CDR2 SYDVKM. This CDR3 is CASSLFSQTGTAKNIQYF. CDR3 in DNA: TGTGCCAGCAGTTTATTCTCCCAGACAGGGACGGCCAAAAACATTCAGTACTTC.

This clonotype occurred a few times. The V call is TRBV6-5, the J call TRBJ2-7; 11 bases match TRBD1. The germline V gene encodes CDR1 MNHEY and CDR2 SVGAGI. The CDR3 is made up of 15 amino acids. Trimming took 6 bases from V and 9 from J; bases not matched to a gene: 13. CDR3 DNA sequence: TGTGCCAGCAGCCTGGGACAGGGGGGCTCCTCTGGGCAGTACTTC. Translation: CASSLGQGGSSGQYF.

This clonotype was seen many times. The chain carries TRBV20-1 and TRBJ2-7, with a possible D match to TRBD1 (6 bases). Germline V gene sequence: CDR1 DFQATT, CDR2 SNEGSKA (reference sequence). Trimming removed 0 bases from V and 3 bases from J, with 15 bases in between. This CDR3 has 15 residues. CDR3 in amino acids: CSARDTQGNYYEQYF. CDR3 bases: TGCAGTGCTAGAGATACACAGGGAAACTACTACGAGCAGTACTTC.

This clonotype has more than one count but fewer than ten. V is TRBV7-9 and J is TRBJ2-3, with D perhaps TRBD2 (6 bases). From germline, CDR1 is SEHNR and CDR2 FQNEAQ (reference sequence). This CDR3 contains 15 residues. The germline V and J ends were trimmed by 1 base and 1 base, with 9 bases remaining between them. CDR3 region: CASSLDSGRTDTQYF. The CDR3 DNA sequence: TGTGCCAGCAGCTTAGATAGCGGTCGCACAGATACGCAGTATTTT. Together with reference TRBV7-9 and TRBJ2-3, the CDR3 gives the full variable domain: DTGVSQNPRHKITKRGQNVTFRCDPISEHNRLYWYRQTLGQGPEFLTYFQNEAQLEKSRLLSDRFSAERPKGSFSTLEIQRTEQGDSAMYLCASSLDSGRTDTQYFGPGTRLTVL.

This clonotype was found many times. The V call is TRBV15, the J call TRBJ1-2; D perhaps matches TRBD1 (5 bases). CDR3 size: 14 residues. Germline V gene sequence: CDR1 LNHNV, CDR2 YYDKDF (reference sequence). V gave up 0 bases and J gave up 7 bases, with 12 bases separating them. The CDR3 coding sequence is TGTGCCACCAGCAGAGATGCGGCAGGGAGTGGCTACACCTTC. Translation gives CATSRDAAGSGYTF.